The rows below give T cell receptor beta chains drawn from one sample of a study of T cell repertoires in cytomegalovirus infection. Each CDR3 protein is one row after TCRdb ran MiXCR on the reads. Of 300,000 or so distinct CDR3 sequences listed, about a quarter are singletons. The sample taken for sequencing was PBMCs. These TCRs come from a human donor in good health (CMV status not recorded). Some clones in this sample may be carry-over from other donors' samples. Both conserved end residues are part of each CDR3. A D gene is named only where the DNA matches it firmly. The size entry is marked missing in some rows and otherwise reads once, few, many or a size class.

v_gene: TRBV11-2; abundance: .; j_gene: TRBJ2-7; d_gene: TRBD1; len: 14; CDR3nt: TGTGCCAGCAGCCAGGACAGGGCAACGGGCGAGCAGTACTTC; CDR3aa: CASSQDRATGEQYF
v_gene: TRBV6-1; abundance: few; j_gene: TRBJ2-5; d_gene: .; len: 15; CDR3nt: TGTGCCAGCAGTGAAGCAAGTGCCCTCCAAGAGACCCAGTACTTC; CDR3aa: CASSEASALQETQYF
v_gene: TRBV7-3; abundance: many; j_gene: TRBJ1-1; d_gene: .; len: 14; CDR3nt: TGTGCCAGCAGCTGGGCCCACGGGGGCACTGAAGCTTTCTTT; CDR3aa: CASSWAHGGTEAFF
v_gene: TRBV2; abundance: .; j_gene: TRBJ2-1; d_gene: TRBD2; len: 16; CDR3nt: TGTGCCAGCAGTGAAGCGAAGGGACTAGCGGGTTTAGAGCAGTTCTTC; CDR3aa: CASSEAKGLAGLEQFF
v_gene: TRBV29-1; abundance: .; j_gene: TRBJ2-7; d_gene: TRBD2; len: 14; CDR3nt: TGCAGCGTCGCCGGACTAGCGGGAGCCTACGAGCAGTACTTC; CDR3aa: CSVAGLAGAYEQYF
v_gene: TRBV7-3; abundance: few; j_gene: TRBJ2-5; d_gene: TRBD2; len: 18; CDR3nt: TGTGCCAGCAGCGTAGTCGGGACTAGCGGGGGCCGTCAAGAGACCCAGTACTTC; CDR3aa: CASSVVGTSGGRQETQYF
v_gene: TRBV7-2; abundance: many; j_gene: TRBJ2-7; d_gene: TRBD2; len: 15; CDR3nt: TGTGCCAGCAGCTTAGAAGCGGGAGGGCCCTACGAGCAGTACTTC; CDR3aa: CASSLEAGGPYEQYF
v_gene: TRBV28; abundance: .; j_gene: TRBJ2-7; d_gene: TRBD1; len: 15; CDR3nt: TGTGCCAGCACCATGGGGGGACAGGGGGCCTACGAGCAGTACTTC; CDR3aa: CASTMGGQGAYEQYF
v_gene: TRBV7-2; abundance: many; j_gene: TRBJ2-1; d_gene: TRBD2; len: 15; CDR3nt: TGTGCCAGCAGCGACAGGACTAGCGGGGGGAATGAGCAGTTCTTC; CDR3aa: CASSDRTSGGNEQFF
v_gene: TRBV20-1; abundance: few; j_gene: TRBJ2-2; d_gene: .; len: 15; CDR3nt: TGCAGTGCTAGTGTGGGGGGGCAAGGCACCGGGGAGCTGTTTTTT; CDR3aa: CSASVGGQGTGELFF
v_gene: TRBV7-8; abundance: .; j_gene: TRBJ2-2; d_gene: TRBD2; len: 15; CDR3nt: TGTGCCAGCAACTCTAGCGGGGGGGCCGCCGGGGAGCTGTTTTTT; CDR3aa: CASNSSGGAAGELFF
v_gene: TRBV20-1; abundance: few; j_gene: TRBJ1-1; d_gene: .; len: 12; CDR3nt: TGCAGTGCCGGGGTGGCGGACACTGAAGCTTTCTTT; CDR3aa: CSAGVADTEAFF
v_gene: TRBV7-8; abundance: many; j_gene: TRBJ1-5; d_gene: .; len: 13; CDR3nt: TGTGCCAGCAGCCGTTGGGTCGATCAGCCCCAGCATTTT; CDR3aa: CASSRWVDQPQHF
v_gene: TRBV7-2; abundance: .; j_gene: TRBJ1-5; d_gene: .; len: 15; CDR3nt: TGTGCCAGCAGCTTAGGAGGGTGGCGCAATCAGCCCCAGCATTTT; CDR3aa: CASSLGGWRNQPQHF
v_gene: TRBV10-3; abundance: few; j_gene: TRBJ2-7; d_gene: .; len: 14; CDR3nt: TGTGCCATCAGCGCGGGGACGGGCGCTAACGAGCAGTACTTC; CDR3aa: CAISAGTGANEQYF
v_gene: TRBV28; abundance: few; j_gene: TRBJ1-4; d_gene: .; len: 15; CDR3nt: TGTGCCAGCAGTTTGTTAGGGGCCCGGGGGGAAAAACTGTTTTTT; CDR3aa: CASSLLGARGEKLFF
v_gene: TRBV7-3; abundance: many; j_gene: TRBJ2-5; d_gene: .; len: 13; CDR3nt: TGTGCCAGCAGCTTAATAAGTTCGGAGACCCAGTACTTC; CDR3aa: CASSLISSETQYF
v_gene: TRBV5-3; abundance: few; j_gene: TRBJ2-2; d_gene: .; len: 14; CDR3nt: TGTGCCAGCAGCTTGATTGGGAACACCGGGGAGCTGTTTTTT; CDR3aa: CASSLIGNTGELFF
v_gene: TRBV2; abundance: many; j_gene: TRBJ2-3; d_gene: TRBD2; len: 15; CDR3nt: TGTGCCAGTTGGACTAGCCGGAGCGGGACAGATACGCAGTATTTT; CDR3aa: CASWTSRSGTDTQYF
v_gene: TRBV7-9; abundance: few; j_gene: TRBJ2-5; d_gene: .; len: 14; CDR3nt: TGTGCCAGCAGCTTAGTTTGGGGAATGGAGACCCAGTACTTC; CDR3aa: CASSLVWGMETQYF
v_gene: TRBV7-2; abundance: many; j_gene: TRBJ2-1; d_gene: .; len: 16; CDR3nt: TGTGCCAGCAGCCCCTCCGGGATCATAGCGGCCAATGAGCAGTTCTTC; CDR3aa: CASSPSGIIAANEQFF
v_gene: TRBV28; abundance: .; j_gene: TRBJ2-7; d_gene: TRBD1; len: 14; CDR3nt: TGTGCCAGCAGTGTCGGACAGGGGGCGGGCGAGCAGTACTTC; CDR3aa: CASSVGQGAGEQYF